Sequencing of this TCR beta chain was carried out in a study of CD8 T cells in ankylosing spondylitis. Study observations and caveats: As reported, disease-linked clones showed significant enrichment in matched ankylosing spondylitis synovial fluid. As for the disease-linked clones, they showed a CD8+ phenotype and occurred at relatively low frequencies in peripheral blood. Earlier literature documents some of the motif variants in reactive arthritis synovial fluid and blood.

Trimming cost V 10 bases and J 7 bases; bases outside gene matches: 15. The CDR3 sequence is 15 residues long. Germline V gene sequence: CDR1 MNHNS, CDR2 SASEGT. Each TCR beta library was made by quantitative 5'-RACE that incorporated molecular barcodes. TCRdb recomputed calls from the 5' RACE reads with MiXCR, one row per CDR3 protein. This table has around 250,000 distinct CDR3 sequences, around 10% appearing once. This clonotype was observed at least ten times. The antigen remains unidentified. Sequences were obtained from blood, either unsorted or a sorted T cell fraction (not recorded which). V gene TRBV6-1 combines with J gene TRBJ2-3; 9 bases map to TRBD1. The sequence was collected from a male donor with ankylosing spondylitis or in good health (not recorded which). CDR3 residues: CATCSGTGSAYTQYF. The CDR3 DNA reads TGTGCCACCTGCTCCGGGACAGGGTCTGCATATACGCAGTATTTT.